These T cell receptor beta chains were read from a single sample in a study of T-cell reconstitution after alpha-beta-depleted transplantation in children. Each CDR3 protein is one row after TCRdb ran MiXCR on the PCR reads. The sample records 700,000 or so distinct CDR3 sequences, about an eighth being singletons. The sample was PBMCs, taken before TCRalphabeta/CD19-depleted stem cell transplant. The receptor set was obtained from a girl aged 2 to 10 with congenital amegakaryocytic thrombocytopenia, due to receive a stem cell transplant. Both conserved end residues are part of each CDR3. A D gene is named only where the DNA matches it firmly. Clone size, where shown, is once, few, many, or a class for clones that have expanded.

J	V	D	size	CDR3	DNA
TRBJ2-7	TRBV20-1	TRBD2	NA	CSATLTSLAGVGYEQYF	TGCAGTGCCACGTTGACCTCTTTAGCGGGAGTGGGCTACGAGCAGTACTTC
TRBJ1-2	TRBV6-1	NA	many	CASSNQGRAYGYTF	TGTGCCAGCAGTAATCAGGGGAGAGCCTATGGCTACACCTTC
TRBJ2-1	TRBV19	TRBD2	NA	CASSILWLAGAAEQFF	TGTGCCAGTAGTATCTTATGGCTAGCGGGAGCTGCCGAGCAGTTCTTC
TRBJ2-5	TRBV20-1	TRBD2	many	CSARRSSGRTMYQETQYF	TGCAGTGCTAGAAGGTCTAGCGGGAGGACTATGTACCAAGAGACCCAGTACTTC
TRBJ2-1	TRBV2	TRBD2	few	CASSESAGAYNEQFF	TGTGCCAGCAGTGAATCAGCGGGAGCCTACAATGAGCAGTTCTTC
TRBJ2-7	TRBV10-3	NA	many	CAISDPAVRTYEQYF	TGTGCCATCAGTGACCCAGCGGTGAGAACCTACGAGCAGTACTTC
TRBJ2-1	TRBV19	NA	NA	CASSIGGVKQFF	TGTGCCAGTAGTATAGGAGGCGTTAAGCAGTTCTTC
TRBJ2-7	TRBV7-6	NA	few	CASSLELGARHSYEQYF	TGTGCCAGCAGCTTAGAACTCGGAGCGCGCCACTCCTACGAGCAGTACTTC
TRBJ1-3	TRBV12-3/TRBV12-4	NA	few	CASSFAELAGNTIYF	TGTGCCAGCAGTTTCGCAGAGCTTGCTGGAAACACCATATATTTT
TRBJ2-2	TRBV7-7	NA	NA	CASSPGQGGILTNTGELFF	TGTGCCAGCAGCCCAGGTCAGGGCGGAATCCTCACTAACACCGGGGAGCTGTTTTTT
TRBJ2-3	TRBV20-1	TRBD2	many	CSAMGLAELTTDTQYF	TGCAGTGCTATGGGACTAGCGGAGTTGACCACAGATACGCAGTATTTT
TRBJ2-2	TRBV5-1	NA	many	CASSPSSSNTGELFF	TGCGCCAGCAGCCCGTCTAGCTCTAACACCGGGGAGCTGTTTTTT
TRBJ2-2	TRBV9	TRBD2	many	CASSGRLAAGELFF	TGTGCCAGCAGCGGGAGACTAGCGGCCGGGGAGCTGTTTTTT
TRBJ2-3	TRBV28	NA	many	CAIRDGYSTDTQYF	TGTGCCATACGCGACGGGTATAGCACAGATACGCAGTATTTT
TRBJ2-2	TRBV6-1	NA	NA	CASSELETRRTGELFF	TGTGCCAGCAGTGAACTGGAGACTAGAAGGACCGGGGAGCTGTTTTTT
TRBJ2-1	TRBV5-5	NA	many	CASSPQVYEQFF	TGTGCCAGCAGCCCACAGGTCTATGAGCAGTTCTTC
TRBJ2-1	TRBV3-1	NA	many	CASSQDASNYNEQFF	TGTGCCAGCAGCCAGGATGCCAGTAACTACAATGAGCAGTTCTTC
TRBJ1-4	TRBV7-2	NA	many	CASSDPRDLYEKLFF	TGTGCCAGCAGCGATCCGCGGGACCTCTATGAAAAACTGTTTTTT
TRBJ2-3	TRBV6-5	TRBD2	few	CASSYGPGTSADTQYF	TGTGCCAGCAGTTACGGCCCCGGGACTAGTGCAGATACGCAGTATTTT
TRBJ2-1	TRBV11-1	TRBD2	NA	CASSHTLGSGRAVNEQFF	TGTGCCAGCAGTCACACCTTGGGTAGCGGGAGGGCCGTAAATGAGCAGTTCTTC
TRBJ2-5	TRBV20-1	TRBD1	once	CSAKLDRGSFQETQYF	TGCAGTGCAAAATTAGACAGGGGGAGCTTCCAAGAGACCCAGTACTTC
TRBJ2-7	TRBV6-1	NA	few	CASRPGPAAYEQYF	TGTGCCAGCAGACCCGGACCGGCCGCCTACGAGCAGTACTTC
TRBJ1-2	TRBV2	TRBD1	many	CAGKTGFYGYTF	TGTGCCGGAAAGACAGGGTTCTATGGCTACACCTTC
TRBJ2-1	TRBV5-1	NA	few	CASRLHPGAEYNEQFF	TGCGCCAGCAGACTACACCCCGGGGCTGAATACAATGAGCAGTTCTTC
TRBJ2-7	TRBV28	TRBD2	many	CASSITSGVYEQYF	TGTGCCAGCAGCATCACTAGCGGGGTTTACGAGCAGTACTTC
TRBJ2-7	TRBV6-1	NA	many	CATRGSYEQYF	TGTGCCACCCGGGGGTCCTACGAGCAGTACTTC
TRBJ1-3	TRBV15	NA	few	CATSRGAPLLDSGNTIYF	TGTGCCACCAGCAGAGGGGCCCCCCTTCTTGACTCTGGAAACACCATATATTTT
TRBJ2-1	TRBV28	TRBD2	many	CASSLFSGGSYNEQFF	TGTGCCAGCAGTTTATTTAGCGGGGGGTCCTACAATGAGCAGTTCTTC
TRBJ2-2	TRBV5-1	TRBD2	many	CASSLELAGNTGELFF	TGCGCCAGCAGCTTGGAACTAGCGGGGAACACCGGGGAGCTGTTTTTT
TRBJ2-3	TRBV28	NA	few	CASSRSEQATDTQYF	TGTGCCAGCAGTCGTTCTGAACAGGCCACAGATACGCAGTATTTT
TRBJ2-3	TRBV20-1	NA	many	CSATGGFTDTQYF	TGCAGTGCTACGGGCGGGTTCACAGATACGCAGTATTTT
TRBJ2-7	TRBV18	TRBD2	many	CASSSGISSYEQYF	TGTGCCAGCTCAAGCGGGATTAGCTCCTACGAGCAGTACTTC
TRBJ1-2	TRBV9	NA	few	CASTGTGVEGYTF	TGTGCCAGCACCGGCACGGGGGTGGAAGGCTACACCTTC
TRBJ1-1	TRBV12-3/TRBV12-4	TRBD1	many	CASLVTGAGTEAFF	TGTGCCAGCCTGGTTACAGGGGCTGGGACTGAAGCTTTCTTT
TRBJ2-1	TRBV19	TRBD2	many	CASSIRGLAGPHNEQFF	TGTGCCAGTAGTATTCGGGGACTAGCGGGCCCACACAATGAGCAGTTCTTC
TRBJ2-7	TRBV6-5	NA	many	CASSYSLISGEQYF	TGTGCCAGCAGTTACTCCCTGATTTCTGGCGAGCAGTACTTC
TRBJ2-3	TRBV5-1	TRBD2	NA	CASTIASGRALGTDTQYF	TGCGCCAGCACCATTGCTAGCGGGAGAGCTCTTGGCACAGATACGCAGTATTTT
TRBJ2-2	TRBV11-1	TRBD2	many	CASSLGRDLADANTGELFF	TGTGCCAGCAGCTTAGGTCGGGATCTAGCGGACGCGAACACCGGGGAGCTGTTTTTT
TRBJ2-5	TRBV5-1	TRBD2	few	CASLSGSGETQYF	TGCGCCAGCCTTAGCGGGAGCGGCGAGACCCAGTACTTC
TRBJ2-7	TRBV5-1	TRBD2	many	CASSLEFAGSLAGDEQYF	TGCGCCAGCAGCTTGGAATTCGCGGGGAGTCTAGCGGGAGACGAGCAGTACTTC
TRBJ2-7	TRBV7-2	NA	few	CASSLAGPLYGSSYEQYF	TGTGCCAGCAGCTTAGCGGGCCCCCTCTACGGGAGCTCCTACGAGCAGTACTTC
TRBJ2-3	TRBV5-1	NA	many	CASSLATLSTDTQYF	TGCGCCAGCAGCTTGGCTACATTAAGCACAGATACGCAGTATTTT
TRBJ2-3	TRBV12-3/TRBV12-4	NA	many	CASSLGRETDTQYF	TGTGCCAGCAGTTTGGGTAGGGAAACAGATACGCAGTATTTT